Listed below are T cell receptor beta chains from one sample, sequenced in a study of Graves' ophthalmopathy and Graves' hyperthyroidism. TCRdb reprocessed the multiplex PCR reads via MiXCR and lists one record per CDR3 protein. The sample holds 450,000 to 600,000 distinct CDR3 sequences, 35% to 40% seen once. Sequenced input: peripheral blood or thyroid tissue (not recorded which). The receptor set was obtained from an adult man with Graves' hyperthyroidism. CDR3s include the opening cysteine and the closing phenylalanine or tryptophan. A D gene is named only where the DNA matches it firmly. Where a row states a size, it is once, few, many or the class of an expanded clone; other rows omit it.

>.|TRBV7-2|.|TRBJ1-1
CASSLEGLLGPEAFF
TGTGCCAGCAGCTTAGAGGGACTGCTGGGACCTGAAGCTTTCTTT
>.|TRBV2|many|TRBJ1-1
CASSDVNTEAFF
TGTGCCAGCAGTGATGTGAACACTGAAGCTTTCTTT
>.|TRBV10-1|many|TRBJ2-7
CASSEYRGSSYEQYF
TGCGCCAGCAGTGAGTACCGGGGAAGCTCCTACGAGCAGTACTTC
>.|TRBV29-1|.|TRBJ2-2
CSVVVGELFF
TGCAGCGTTGTAGTCGGGGAGCTGTTTTTT
>TRBD2|TRBV12-3/TRBV12-4|.|TRBJ2-5
CASSFGTSGGAQETQYF
TGTGCCAGCAGCTTCGGGACTAGCGGGGGGGCCCAAGAGACCCAGTACTTC
>.|TRBV5-4|once|TRBJ1-1
CASSFKIHAGTKAFF
TGTGCCAGCAGCTTTAAGATCCATGCCGGGACTAAAGCTTTCTTT
>.|TRBV12-3/TRBV12-4|.|TRBJ2-5
CASSTGTFETQYF
TGTGCCAGCAGTACCGGGACTTTTGAGACCCAGTACTTC
>TRBD1|TRBV15|.|TRBJ2-5
CATSPRDRGHETQYF
TGTGCCACCAGTCCCCGGGACAGGGGGCATGAGACCCAGTACTTC
>.|TRBV29-1|.|TRBJ2-7
CSVVAGVSSYEQYF
TGCAGCGTTGTGGCCGGGGTGAGCTCCTACGAGCAGTACTTC
>.|TRBV20-1|.|TRBJ2-5
CGANPGIGPLEGTQYF
TGCGGTGCTAATCCGGGAATAGGACCCTTAGAAGGGACCCAGTACTTC
>TRBD1|TRBV25-1|few|TRBJ2-1
CASSPPDRANNEQFF
TGTGCCAGCAGCCCGCCTGACAGGGCTAACAATGAGCAGTTCTTC
>.|TRBV19|.|TRBJ1-1
CASSIRQGDTEAFF
TGTGCCAGTAGTATCAGGCAGGGAGACACTGAAGCTTTCTTT
>.|TRBV4-1|many|TRBJ2-7
CASSQDQGSYEQYF
TGCGCCAGCAGCCAAGACCAGGGCTCCTACGAGCAGTACTTC
>.|TRBV5-1|.|TRBJ2-2
CASSSGEVNTGELFF
TGCGCCAGCAGCTCTGGGGAAGTGAACACCGGGGAGCTGTTTTTT
>TRBD1|TRBV2|many|TRBJ1-2
CASARATGGVDGYTF
TGTGCCAGCGCCCGAGCCACAGGGGGTGTAGATGGCTACACCTTC
>TRBD2|TRBV29-1|.|TRBJ2-1
CSVSGAGGSYNEQFF
TGCAGCGTTTCGGGAGCGGGAGGCTCCTACAATGAGCAGTTCTTC
>.|TRBV15|.|TRBJ1-2
CATSSTDSPVLRYTF
TGTGCCACCAGCAGCACGGACAGCCCAGTCTTACGCTACACCTTC
>.|TRBV20-1|few|TRBJ2-3
CSARIRVTDTQYF
TGCAGTGCTAGAATACGGGTCACTGATACGCAGTATTTT
>TRBD2|TRBV27|many|TRBJ2-7
CASSLWGTSGYEQYF
TGTGCCAGCAGTTTATGGGGGACTAGCGGCTACGAGCAGTACTTC
>.|TRBV6-5|.|TRBJ1-4
CASRFLRASTNEKLFF
TGTGCCAGCAGATTCCTCAGAGCTTCAACTAATGAAAAACTGTTTTTT
>TRBD2|TRBV7-2|many|TRBJ2-2
CASSSSGGRGGELFF
TGTGCCAGCAGCTCTAGCGGGGGGCGAGGCGGGGAGCTGTTTTTT
>TRBD1|TRBV20-1|.|TRBJ1-4
CSAEPGQGSGEKLFF
TGCAGTGCAGAACCGGGACAGGGAAGTGGTGAAAAACTGTTTTTT
>TRBD1|TRBV20-1|.|TRBJ2-7
CSAEGTGAYVQYF
TGCAGTGCGGAAGGGACAGGGGCCTACGTGCAGTACTTC
>.|TRBV15|.|TRBJ2-5
CATSYRAGTQYF
TGTGCCACCAGTTACCGGGCGGGGACCCAGTACTTC
>TRBD2|TRBV19|.|TRBJ2-1
CASSTTSEYFNEQSF
TGTGCCAGTAGTACAACTAGCGAATACTTCAATGAGCAGTCCTTC
>.|TRBV3-1|.|TRBJ1-1
CASSQTGHLNTEAFF
TGTGCCAGCAGCCAAACGGGACACCTGAACACTGAAGCTTTCTTT
>TRBD2|TRBV5-1|.|TRBJ2-3
CASSSTSGYTDTQYF
TGCGCCAGCAGCTCGACTAGCGGGTACACAGATACGCAGTATTTT